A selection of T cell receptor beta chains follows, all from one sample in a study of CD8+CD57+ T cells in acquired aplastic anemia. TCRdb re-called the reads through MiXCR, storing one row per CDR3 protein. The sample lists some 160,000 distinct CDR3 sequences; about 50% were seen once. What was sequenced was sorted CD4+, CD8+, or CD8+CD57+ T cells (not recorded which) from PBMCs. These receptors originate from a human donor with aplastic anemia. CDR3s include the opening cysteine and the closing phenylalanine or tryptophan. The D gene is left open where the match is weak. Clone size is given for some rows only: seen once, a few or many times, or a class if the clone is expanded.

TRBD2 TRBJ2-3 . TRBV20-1 CSAHASGRDTQYF TGCAGTGCCCACGCTAGCGGGAGAGATACGCAGTATTTT
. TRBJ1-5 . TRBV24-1 CATSVGHQPQHF TGTGCCACCAGTGTGGGCCATCAGCCCCAGCATTTT
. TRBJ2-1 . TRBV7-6 CASSLDSGYNEQFF TGTGCCAGCAGCTTAGACTCAGGTTACAATGAGCAGTTCTTC
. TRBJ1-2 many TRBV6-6 CASSYGGANYGYTF TGTGCCAGCAGTTACGGCGGCGCTAACTATGGCTACACCTTC
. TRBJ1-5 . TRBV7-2 CASRALSQGNINQPQHF TGCGCCAGCAGAGCCCTATCCCAGGGAAACATAAATCAGCCCCAGCATTTT
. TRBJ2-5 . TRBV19 CASSILHRGRGVKETQCF TGTGCCAGTAGTATCCTGCACCGGGGCAGGGGAGTAAAAGAGACCCAGTGCTTC
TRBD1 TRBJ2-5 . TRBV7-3 CANPPLDRGLETQYF TGTGCCAACCCCCCTTTAGACAGGGGGCTAGAGACCCAGTACTTC
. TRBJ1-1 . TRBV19 CASRPEQGYTEAFF TGTGCCAGTAGACCCGAACAGGGATACACTGAAGCTTTCTTT
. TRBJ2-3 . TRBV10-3 CAISEVRPSTDTQYF TGTGCCATCAGTGAAGTCAGACCAAGCACAGATACGCAGTATTTT
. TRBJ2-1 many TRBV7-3 CASSLNGRPHNEQFF TGTGCCAGCAGCTTAAACGGGAGACCCCACAATGAGCAGTTCTTC
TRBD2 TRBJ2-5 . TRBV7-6 CASSLAPWTSGGETQYF TGTGCCAGCAGCTTAGCGCCCTGGACTAGCGGGGGTGAGACCCAGTACTTC
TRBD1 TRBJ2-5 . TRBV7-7 CASSSGQVGQETQYF TGTGCTAGCAGCTCGGGACAGGTCGGCCAAGAGACCCAGTACTTC
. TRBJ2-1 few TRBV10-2 CASSLALDEQFF TGCGCCAGCTCCCTAGCCCTCGATGAGCAGTTCTTC
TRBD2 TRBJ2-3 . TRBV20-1 CSASRLAGGLRTDTQYF TGCAGTGCTAGTCGCCTAGCGGGAGGGCTCAGGACAGATACGCAGTATTTT
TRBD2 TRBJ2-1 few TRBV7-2 CASSSRAGAHYNEQFF TGTGCCAGCAGCTCGAGAGCGGGGGCTCACTACAATGAGCAGTTCTTC
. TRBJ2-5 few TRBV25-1 CASSERGGGETQYF TGTGCCAGCAGTGAGAGAGGTGGGGGAGAGACCCAGTACTTC
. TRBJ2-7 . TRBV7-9 CASSLTIPRGEQYF TGTGCCAGCAGCTTAACTATCCCGCGGGGCGAGCAGTACTTC
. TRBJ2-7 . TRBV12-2 CASRLNEQYF TGTGCAAGTCGCTTAAACGAGCAGTACTTC
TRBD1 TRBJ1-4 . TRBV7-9 CASSGRQGEKLFF TGTGCCAGCAGCGGGAGACAGGGTGAAAAACTGTTTTTT
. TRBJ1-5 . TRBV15 CATSRVEGDQPQHF TGTGCCACCAGCAGAGTAGAAGGCGACCAGCCCCAGCATTTT
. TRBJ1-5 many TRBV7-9 CASSIGGYGEPQHF TGTGCCAGCAGCATCGGCGGTTATGGAGAGCCCCAGCATTTT
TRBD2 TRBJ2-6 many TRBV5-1 CASSLSGREGSGANVLTF TGCGCCAGCAGCTTGAGCGGGAGGGAGGGCTCTGGGGCCAACGTCCTGACTTTC
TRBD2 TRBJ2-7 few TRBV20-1 CSAPSGGISSHEQYF TGCAGTGCTCCTAGCGGGGGTATTTCGTCCCACGAGCAGTACTTC
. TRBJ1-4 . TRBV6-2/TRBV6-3 CASSYASAGRNEKLFF TGTGCCAGCAGTTACGCGTCGGCAGGGAGAAATGAAAAACTGTTTTTT
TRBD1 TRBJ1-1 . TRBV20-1 CSARVGQGNTEAFF TGCAGTGCTAGAGTAGGACAGGGTAACACTGAAGCTTTCTTT
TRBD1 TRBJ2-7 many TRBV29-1 CSVPGQGAYEQYF TGCAGCGTCCCGGGACAGGGGGCCTACGAGCAGTACTTC
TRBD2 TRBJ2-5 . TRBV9 CASSVGDSGLVETQYF TGTGCCAGCAGCGTAGGGGATAGCGGGTTAGTCGAGACCCAGTACTTC
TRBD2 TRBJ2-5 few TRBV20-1 CSATALGTSGGTQYF TGCAGTGCTACTGCCCTAGGGACTAGCGGAGGGACCCAGTACTTC
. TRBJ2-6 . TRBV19 CASTISGANVLTF TGTGCCAGTACCATCTCTGGGGCCAACGTCCTGACTTTC
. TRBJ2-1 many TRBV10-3 CAISEANEQFF TGTGCCATCAGTGAAGCGAATGAGCAGTTCTTC
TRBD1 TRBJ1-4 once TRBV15 CATRPTGVDEKLFF TGTGCCACCAGGCCGACAGGGGTGGACGAAAAACTGTTTTTT
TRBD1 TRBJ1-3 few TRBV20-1 CSAEGAGDTIYF TGCAGTGCCGAGGGGGCCGGGGACACCATATATTTT
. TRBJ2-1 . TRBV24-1 CATRSSAYNEQFF TGTGCCACCAGGTCGTCTGCCTACAATGAGCAGTTCTTC
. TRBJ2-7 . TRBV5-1 CASSLAAGSYEQYF TGCGCCAGCAGCTTGGCCGCAGGGTCCTACGAGCAGTACTTC
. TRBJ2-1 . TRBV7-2 CASSLAGGFLNEQFF TGTGCCAGCAGCTTAGCGGGGGGTTTCTTGAATGAGCAGTTCTTC
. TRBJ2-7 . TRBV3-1 CASSLSNRHSSYEQYF TGTGCCAGCAGCCTTTCCAATCGTCACAGTTCTTACGAGCAGTACTTC